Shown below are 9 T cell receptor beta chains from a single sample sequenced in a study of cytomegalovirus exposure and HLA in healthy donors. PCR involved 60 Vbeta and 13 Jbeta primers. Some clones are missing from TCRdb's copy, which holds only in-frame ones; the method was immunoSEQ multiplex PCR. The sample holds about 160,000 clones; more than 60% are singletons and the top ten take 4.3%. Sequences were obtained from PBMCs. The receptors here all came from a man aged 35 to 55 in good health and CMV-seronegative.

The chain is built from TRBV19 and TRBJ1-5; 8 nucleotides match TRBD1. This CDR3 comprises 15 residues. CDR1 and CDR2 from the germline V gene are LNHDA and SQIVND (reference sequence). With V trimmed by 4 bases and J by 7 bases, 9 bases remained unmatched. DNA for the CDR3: TGTGCCAGTAGTACCTCGACAGGGGCGCCACAGCCCCAGCATTTT. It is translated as CASSTSTGAPQPQHF.

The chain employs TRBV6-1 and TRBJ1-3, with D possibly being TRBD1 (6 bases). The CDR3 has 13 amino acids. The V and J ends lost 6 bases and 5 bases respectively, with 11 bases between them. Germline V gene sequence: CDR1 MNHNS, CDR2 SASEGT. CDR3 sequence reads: CASRPGQRNTIYF. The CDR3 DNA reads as TGTGCCAGCAGGCCGGGACAACGAAACACCATATATTTT.

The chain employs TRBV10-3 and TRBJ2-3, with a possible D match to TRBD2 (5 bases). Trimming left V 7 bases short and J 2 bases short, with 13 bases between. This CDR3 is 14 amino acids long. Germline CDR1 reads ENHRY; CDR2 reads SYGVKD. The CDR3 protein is CAIKAEGYTDTQYF. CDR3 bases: TGTGCCATCAAGGCCGAGGGATACACAGATACGCAGTATTTT.

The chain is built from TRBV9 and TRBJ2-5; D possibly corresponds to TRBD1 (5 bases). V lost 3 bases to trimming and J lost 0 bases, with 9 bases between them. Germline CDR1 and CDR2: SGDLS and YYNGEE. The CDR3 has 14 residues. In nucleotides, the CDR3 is TGTGCCAGCAGCGCCCGACAGAACCAAGAGACCCAGTACTTC. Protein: CASSARQNQETQYF.

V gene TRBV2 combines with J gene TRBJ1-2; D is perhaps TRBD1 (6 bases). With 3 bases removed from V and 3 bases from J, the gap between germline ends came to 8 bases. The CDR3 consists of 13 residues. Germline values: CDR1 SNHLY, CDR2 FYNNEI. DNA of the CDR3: TGTGCCAGCAGTGATGAGGGGGACTATGGCTACACCTTC. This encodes CASSDEGDYGYTF.

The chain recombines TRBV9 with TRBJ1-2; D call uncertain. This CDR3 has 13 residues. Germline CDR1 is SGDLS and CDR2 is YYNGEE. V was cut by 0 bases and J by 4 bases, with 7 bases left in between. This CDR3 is CASSVATAYGYTF. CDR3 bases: TGTGCCAGCAGCGTAGCAACAGCCTATGGCTACACCTTC.

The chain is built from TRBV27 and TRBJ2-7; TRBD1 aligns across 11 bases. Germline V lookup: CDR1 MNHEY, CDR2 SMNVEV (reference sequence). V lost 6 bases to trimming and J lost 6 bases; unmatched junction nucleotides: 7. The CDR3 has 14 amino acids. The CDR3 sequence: CASRADRGLSEQYF. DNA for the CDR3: TGTGCCAGCAGGGCGGACAGGGGGCTAAGCGAGCAGTACTTC.

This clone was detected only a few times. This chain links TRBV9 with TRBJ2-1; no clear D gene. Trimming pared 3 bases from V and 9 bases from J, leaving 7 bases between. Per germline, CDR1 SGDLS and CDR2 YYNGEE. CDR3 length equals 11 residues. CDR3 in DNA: TGTGCCAGCAGCGCGAGGAGTGAGCAGTTCTTC. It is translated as CASSARSEQFF.

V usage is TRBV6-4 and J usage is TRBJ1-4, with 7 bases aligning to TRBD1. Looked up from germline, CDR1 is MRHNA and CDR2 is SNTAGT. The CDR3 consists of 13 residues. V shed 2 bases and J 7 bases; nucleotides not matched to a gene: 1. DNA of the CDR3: TGTGCCAGCAGTGACGGGGACAGTGAAAAACTGTTTTTT. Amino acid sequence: CASSDGDSEKLFF.